The 3 T cell receptor beta chains below all came from one sample that was sequenced in a study of blood T cell repertoires in COVID-19. TCRdb keeps only in-frame clones here, not all; method: immunoSEQ multiplex PCR. The sample carries about 83,000 clones, approximately 80% recorded once. Sequenced sample: peripheral blood. These receptors came from a woman older than 75 with acute or convalescent COVID-19.

This sequence joins TRBV7-9 and TRBJ1-1; a weak D match, TRBD1 (5 bases). The CDR3 runs to 15 residues. CDR1 is SEHNR, CDR2 FQNEAQ, per germline (reference sequence). The germline V and J ends were trimmed by 6 bases and 4 bases, with 18 bases remaining between them. CDR3 sequence (DNA): TGTGCCAGCAGACATTCACGGAGCACAGGCACTGAAGCTTTCTTT. Translation: CASRHSRSTGTEAFF. The full variable domain, in which reference TRBV7-9 and TRBJ1-1 provide the parts outside the CDR3, is DTGVSQNPRHKITKRGQNVTFRCDPISEHNRLYWYRQTLGQGPEFLTYFQNEAQLEKSRLLSDRFSAERPKGSFSTLEIQRTEQGDSAMYLCASRHSRSTGTEAFFGQGTRLTVV.

This clone appeared a few times. The CDR3 bases are TGTGCCAGCTCACTGGACAAGGAAGCTTTCTTT. This gives the protein CASSLDKEAFF. The chain employs TRBV18 and TRBJ1-1; D is possibly TRBD1 (5 bases). The length of the CDR3 is 11 residues. Germline CDR1 reads KGHSH; CDR2 reads LQKENI. V was cut by 4 bases and J by 8 bases, with 8 bases left in between. The full variable domain, rest sourced from reference TRBV18 and TRBJ1-1, is NAGVMQNPRHLVRRRGQEARLRCSPMKGHSHVYWYRQLPEEGLKFMVYLQKENIIDESGMPKERFSAEFPKEGPSILRIQQVVRGDSAAYFCASSLDKEAFFGQGTRLTVV.

The V call is TRBV28, the J call TRBJ2-6, with unresolved D. CDR1 is MDHEN, CDR2 SYDVKM, per germline. The CDR3 spans 14 residues. V lost 11 bases, J lost 6 bases, and 17 bases lay in between. The CDR3: CAAQVSAEANVLTF. The CDR3 nucleotides read TGTGCCGCGCAGGTATCGGCTGAGGCCAACGTCCTGACTTTC.